The 10 T cell receptor beta chains reported below all come from one sample, sequenced in a study of tumor-infiltrating lymphocytes in oesophageal squamous cell carcinoma. Via MiXCR, TCRdb re-called the PCR reads, giving one row per CDR3 protein. The sample includes 15,000 to 20,000 distinct CDR3 sequences, about 40% of them seen just once. The material sequenced was blood. Source of these receptors: a female donor with esophageal squamous cell carcinoma.

This clonotype was recorded a few times. The chain carries TRBV7-9 and TRBJ2-1, with TRBD2 as a possible D gene (6 bases). Trimming removed 5 bases at V and 12 bases at J, with 14 bases between. This CDR3 has 12 amino acids. Germline V gene sequence: CDR1 SEHNR, CDR2 FQNEAQ (reference sequence). The CDR3 is CASSPSGERQFF. CDR3 sequence (DNA): TGTGCCAGCAGCCCTTCGGGAGAAAGGCAGTTCTTC. The complete variable domain, with remaining parts taken from reference TRBV7-9 and TRBJ2-1, reads DTGVSQNPRHKITKRGQNVTFRCDPISEHNRLYWYRQTLGQGPEFLTYFQNEAQLEKSRLLSDRFSAERPKGSFSTLEIQRTEQGDSAMYLCASSPSGERQFFGPGTRLTVL.

This clonotype was observed a few times. The V call is TRBV12-3 or TRBV12-4, the J call TRBJ2-1; weak D call: TRBD2 (6 bases). The CDR3 is made up of 16 amino acids. The ends were cut back, 6 bases at V and 0 bases at J, with 15 bases in the middle. The CDR3 loop is CASRPASVSSYNEQFF. As DNA, the CDR3 is TGTGCCAGCAGACCCGCTAGCGTCAGCTCCTACAATGAGCAGTTCTTC.

This clonotype has only one observation. Written as DNA, the CDR3 is TGTGCCAGCAGCACGGGGACAGGGGCAAAAAAAGAGACCCAGTACTTC. It codes for CASSTGTGAKKETQYF. The J gene is TRBJ2-5, the V gene TRBV5-6; TRBD1 matches at 10 bases. The germline CDR1 and CDR2 sequences are SGHDT and YYEEEE. Trimming removed 4 bases from V and 3 bases from J; junction bases left unmatched: 9. The CDR3 is made up of 16 amino acids.

Only a few counts were recorded for this clonotype. The gene calls are TRBV7-6 and TRBJ2-3; 7 bases align to TRBD2. The CDR3 spans 15 residues. With V trimmed by 0 bases and J by 5 bases, 5 bases remained unmatched. Germline V gives CDR1 SGHVS, CDR2 FNYEAQ. CDR3 protein: CASSLAGTTLDTQYF. The CDR3 DNA reads as TGTGCCAGCAGCTTAGCGGGGACTACCCTAGATACGCAGTATTTT. Combining the CDR3 with reference TRBV7-6 and TRBJ2-3 gives the whole variable domain GAGVSQSPRYKVTKRGQDVALRCDPISGHVSLYWYRQALGQGPEFLTYFNYEAQQDKSGLPNDRFSAERPEGSISTLTIQRTEQRDSAMYRCASSLAGTTLDTQYFGPGTRLTVL.

This clonotype was observed a few times. The missing conserved phenylalanine or tryptophan at the end of this CDR3 makes a read error likely. No DNA is shown, since the ends of the CDR3 on it are uncertain; the CDR3 is the one TCRdb lists. The chain joins TRBV6-1 to TRBJ1-1; the D segment call TRBD1 is taken from the table without a DNA check. The CDR3 is 19 residues long, counting both termini. Germline V gene lookup returns CDR1 MNHNS and CDR2 SASEGT. Here the CDR3 reads CATFSWYRTGLSTSSTSGQ.

This clonotype came up many times. V is TRBV27 and J is TRBJ1-2; TRBD1 might be the D (6 bases). There are 17 residues in the CDR3. Trimming took 5 bases from V and 4 from J, leaving 23 bases between them. The germline V gene has CDR1 MNHEY and CDR2 SMNVEV (reference sequence). CDR3 in amino acids: CASSPTPGSGGGYGYTF. As DNA, the CDR3 is TGTGCCAGCAGTCCAACGCCGGGGTCGGGGGGCGGCTATGGCTACACCTTC.

Notes on this clonotype: No conserved phenylalanine or tryptophan is present at the end of the CDR3, so a read error is the likely explanation. No DNA is shown, since the ends of the CDR3 on it are uncertain; the CDR3 is the one TCRdb lists. The chain uses TRBV6-1 and TRBJ2-5; no DNA check was done on the table's D call, TRBD1. CDR1 is MNHNS, CDR2 SASEGT, per germline. Including both end residues, the CDR3 is 15 amino acids long. CDR3 sequence reads: CASSTDRDSPLHFGN.

The genes are TRBV7-2 and TRBJ2-1; tentative D call: TRBD2 (6 bases). The last part of the DNA fits TRBJ2-7 better; the J call may be wrong. This CDR3 spans 16 amino acids. Per the germline V gene, CDR1 is SGHTA and CDR2 is FQGNSA. Here the CDR3 DNA reads TGTGCCAGCGGGTATAGGGGTGGGACTCAGTACAATGAGCAGTACTTC. This codes for CASGYRGGTQYNEQYF.

The chain recombines TRBV11-2 with TRBJ2-5; 7 nucleotides align to TRBD2. This CDR3 has 16 amino acids. Trimming took 1 base from V and 11 from J; bases not matched to a gene: 16. Germline assignment: CDR1 SGHAT and CDR2 FQNNGV. The CDR3 region has the DNA TGTGCCAGCAGCTTAGTTGCGGGAGTTTCCTACAATGAGCAGTACTTC. This codes for CASSLVAGVSYNEQYF.

This clonotype was recorded many times. A read error may explain this, as a much larger clone is one base away. The J gene is TRBJ2-7, the V gene TRBV11-3; TRBD2 might be the D (7 bases). The CDR3 spans 15 residues. The germline gives CDR1 SGHNT, CDR2 YENEEA. V gave up 1 base and J gave up 7 bases, with 17 bases separating them. CDR3 loop: CASSLGGGALSEQYF. CDR3 in DNA: TGTGCCAGCAGCTTAGGGGGGGGCGCGTTGTCTGAGCAGTACTTC.